The clone carrying this T cell receptor beta chain was counted a few times. Researchers ran the PCR with 60 Vbeta and 13 Jbeta primers. Clones were sequenced by immunoSEQ multiplex PCR, and TCRdb holds only the in-frame ones, with some missing. Of approximately 80,000 clones in the sample, about three quarters were seen once. This record belongs to a study of cytomegalovirus exposure and HLA in healthy donors. Trimming removed 6 bases from V and 2 bases from J, with 11 bases in between. This CDR3 contains 15 residues. Germline V CDR1 and CDR2: MNHEY, SMNVEV (reference sequence). While unrecorded immune exposures were likely, the donors were nominally healthy when sampled.

The chain employs TRBV27 and TRBJ2-6; D is uncertain. This receptor was obtained from a woman in her forties in good health and CMV-seropositive. Sequencing input: PBMCs. CDR3 nucleotide sequence: TGTGCCAGCAGAAAATCGTCGGCTGGGGCCAACGTCCTGACTTTC. The encoded protein is CASRKSSAGANVLTF.